This T cell receptor beta chain was documented in a study of T cell responses to AZD1222 COVID-19 vaccine. Study at large: Pooled in the analysis were second doses at about 4 or about 12 weeks. Overall study results and limits: Only six individuals given AZD1222 were seropositive at baseline. Compared with day 0, the breadth and depth of the Spike-specific TCR repertoire rose significantly after two doses of AZD1222. The donor group comprised mostly white British people and more females; the analysis possibly underestimated clonal diversity.

Points on this clone: Its antigen is currently unknown.

Germline V gene data show CDR1 as SGHRS and CDR2 as YFSETQ. Unmatched junction bases numbered 3, after V lost 0 bases and J lost 7 bases. This CDR3 has 15 residues. Repertoires were generated with immunoSEQ multiplex PCR, while TCRdb's copy carries only in-frame clones and drops some. The data contain about 130,000 clones, about 93% of them singletons. The chain combines TRBV5-1 with TRBJ2-1, with 11 bases that match TRBD2. The sequenced sample was peripheral blood, obtained on day 0 of AZD1222 vaccination. The source of this sequence is an adult in good health. This CDR3 reads CASSLGLAGRNEQFF. DNA for the CDR3: TGCGCCAGCAGCTTGGGACTAGCGGGACGGAATGAGCAGTTCTTC.